These 3 T cell receptor beta chains were all obtained from the same sample, sequenced in a study of shared clonotypes between healthy human individuals. The repertoire was sequenced with immunoSEQ multiplex PCR; TCRdb's copy has only in-frame clones and lacks some. The sample includes millions of clones, around 90% of them seen just once. Sequencing was done on a sample of naive CD4+ T cells sorted from blood. Regarding subset: CD45RA+ positively selected. The receptors come from a man younger than 30 in good health.

A word on this clone: Other nucleotide sequences in the sample specify the same CDR3. DNA of the CDR3: TGTGCCAGCAGCTTAGGGACCTCCTACAATGAGCAGTTCTTC. Translating gives CASSLGTSYNEQFF. The chain carries TRBV11-3 and TRBJ2-1; D is ambiguous. Germline values: CDR1 SGHNT, CDR2 YENEEA. The CDR3 sequence is 14 residues long. V lost 1 base and J 0 bases, leaving 4 bases between the germline ends.

V is TRBV27 and J is TRBJ2-7, with a weak D call TRBD1 (6 bases). V lost 0 bases to trimming and J lost 6 bases, with 6 bases between them. The CDR3 is made up of 12 amino acids. Looked up from germline, CDR1 is MNHEY and CDR2 is SMNVEV (reference sequence). The CDR3: CASSLSTGEQYF. Written as DNA, the CDR3 is TGTGCCAGCAGTTTATCGACAGGCGAGCAGTACTTC.

This chain uses TRBV6-6 with TRBJ1-5; maybe TRBD1 (5 bases). The CDR3 consists of 13 residues. CDR1 and CDR2 (germline): MNHNY, SVGAGI (reference sequence). V lost 5 bases, J lost 8 bases, and 13 bases lay in between. CDR3 amino acids: CASSPQGPEPQHF. CDR3 DNA: TGTGCCAGCAGTCCCCAGGGTCCGGAGCCCCAGCATTTT.